One and the same sample provided the 16 T cell receptor beta chains below, sequenced in a study of blood T cell repertoires in COVID-19. The method was immunoSEQ multiplex PCR; TCRdb's version includes in-frame clones alone and lacks a portion of them. Of over 40,000 clones detected, 86% appear once; the ten largest clones hold about 2.5%. Sequencing was performed on peripheral blood. The receptors derive from an elderly man with acute or convalescent COVID-19.

The chain uses TRBV7-2 and TRBJ1-6, with D possibly matching TRBD1 (6 bases). Germline CDR1 is SGHTA and CDR2 is FQGNSA. The V and J ends lost 0 bases and 7 bases respectively, with 10 bases between them. This CDR3 has 15 amino acids. The CDR3 reads CASSLAGRGNSPLHF. CDR3 DNA: TGTGCCAGCAGCTTAGCGGGCAGGGGAAATTCACCCCTCCACTTT.

This clone was seen once. The chain joins TRBV19 to TRBJ2-3; TRBD1 might be the D (6 bases). Germline V gene sequence: CDR1 LNHDA, CDR2 SQIVND (reference sequence). Trimming removed 3 bases from V and 0 bases from J, with 7 bases in between. This CDR3 is built from 14 residues. The CDR3 DNA is TGTGCCAGTAGTATCAGGGGAAGCACAGATACGCAGTATTTT. It specifies CASSIRGSTDTQYF.

The chain uses TRBV11-2 and TRBJ2-1; 7 nucleotides line up with TRBD1. This CDR3 is 18 amino acids long. The V and J ends lost 0 bases and 2 bases, in that order; junction bases with no gene match: 10. Germline values: CDR1 SGHAT, CDR2 FQNNGV. In nucleotides, the CDR3 is TGTGCCAGCAGCTTAGATCATGGACTTGGGACAGCCTACAATGAGCAGTTCTTC. Translated: CASSLDHGLGTAYNEQFF. The full variable domain, its missing parts supplied by reference TRBV11-2 and TRBJ2-1, is EAGVAQSPRYKIIEKRQSVAFWCNPISGHATLYWYQQILGQGPKLLIQFQNNGVVDDSQLPKDRFSAERLKGVDSTLKIQPAKLEDSAVYLCASSLDHGLGTAYNEQFFGPGTRLTVL.

V and J are TRBV6-6 and TRBJ2-3, with 7 bases lining up with TRBD2. Trimming at V came to 4 bases and at J to 1 base, leaving 2 bases not matched to a gene. Germline-derived CDR1 and CDR2 are MNHNY and SVGAGI (reference sequence). This CDR3 comprises 14 residues. The chain's CDR3 is CASSSGGGTDTQYF. DNA of the CDR3: TGTGCCAGCAGTTCTGGGGGGGGCACAGATACGCAGTATTTT.

This chain uses TRBV14 with TRBJ1-4; no clear D gene. This CDR3 contains 15 residues. Looked up from germline, CDR1 is SGHDN and CDR2 is FVKESK. V lost 1 base, J lost 5 bases, and 11 bases lay in between. The CDR3 coding sequence is TGTGCCAGCAGCCAAGGATCAGGCTCCAATGAAAAACTGTTTTTT. Translating gives CASSQGSGSNEKLFF.

This CDR3 is CAISGTGSATDTQYF. Written as DNA, the CDR3 is TGTGCCATCAGTGGGACAGGGAGTGCAACAGATACGCAGTATTTT. The chain is built from TRBV10-3 and TRBJ2-3; TRBD1 matches at 8 bases. This CDR3 has 15 residues. Losses at the gene ends were 4 bases for V and 3 bases for J; bases not matched to a gene: 6. Per the germline V gene, CDR1 is ENHRY and CDR2 is SYGVKD.

The chain combines TRBV6-4 with TRBJ2-5, with 8 bases that match TRBD1. Unmatched junction bases numbered 8, after V lost 3 bases and J lost 2 bases. This CDR3 has 16 amino acids. CDR1 is MRHNA and CDR2 is SNTAGT in the germline V gene. The CDR3 sequence is CASSEHTGTGQETQYF. CDR3 bases: TGTGCCAGCAGTGAACATACCGGGACAGGACAAGAGACCCAGTACTTC.

The rearrangement links TRBV9 to TRBJ2-1, with 10 bases aligning to TRBD2. The CDR3 consists of 19 residues. The germline gives CDR1 SGDLS, CDR2 YYNGEE. The junction had 9 bases not matched to a gene; V was cut back by 0 bases and J by 0 bases. The CDR3 loop is CASSVGSGGPELSYNEQFF. The CDR3 DNA follows: TGTGCCAGCAGCGTAGGTAGCGGGGGGCCCGAACTCTCCTACAATGAGCAGTTCTTC. Based on the CDR3 plus reference TRBV9 and TRBJ2-1, the full variable domain is DSGVTQTPKHLITATGQRVTLRCSPRSGDLSVYWYQQSLDQGLQFLIQYYNGEERAKGNILERFSAQQFPDLHSELNLSSLELGDSALYFCASSVGSGGPELSYNEQFFGPGTRLTVL.

This sequence joins TRBV5-6 and TRBJ2-5, with D tentatively TRBD1 (7 bases). CDR3 length: 15 amino acids. V was pared by 7 bases and J by 5 bases, with 21 bases between. CDR1 SGHDT and CDR2 YYEEEE come from the germline V gene. The CDR3 region has the DNA TGTGCCAGCTCCTCCGTCAGCGCAGGGGGGGAGACCCAGTACTTC. It codes for CASSSVSAGGETQYF.

The chain links TRBV3-1 (or the pseudogene TRBV3-2) to TRBJ2-6; D is unclear. Trimming cost V 0 bases and J 0 bases, with 12 bases left between them. The CDR3 is 18 residues long. CDR1 and CDR2 (germline): LGHDT, YNNKEL (reference sequence). The CDR3 DNA sequence: TGTGCCAGCAGCCAAGAAGACTTTGACCCCTCTGGGGCCAACGTCCTGACTTTC. Translation gives CASSQEDFDPSGANVLTF.

A word on this clone: The same CDR3 can be traced to other DNA sequences in this sample. This chain connects TRBV15 to TRBJ1-3; TRBD1 might be the D (5 bases). Germline CDR1 reads LNHNV; CDR2 reads YYDKDF (reference sequence). The CDR3 is made up of 15 amino acids. V dropped 1 base and J dropped 1 base, with 8 bases sitting between them. The CDR3 bases are TGTGCCACCAGCAGAGCGGGGGAATCTGGAAACACCATATATTTT. It specifies CATSRAGESGNTIYF. The entire variable domain, with the rest obtained from reference TRBV15 and TRBJ1-3, is as follows: DAMVIQNPRYQVTQFGKPVTLSCSQTLNHNVMYWYQQKSSQAPKLLFHYYDKDFNNEADTPDNFQSRRPNTSFCFLDIRSPGLGDTAMYLCATSRAGESGNTIYFGEGSWLTVV.

This clone was observed a single time. The J gene is TRBJ2-6, the V gene TRBV7-3; D is uncertain. CDR1 and CDR2 (germline): SGHTA, FQGTGA. Trimming stripped 5 bases from V and 5 bases from J, with 7 bases between. The CDR3 is 13 amino acids. CDR3 residues: CASSPSRANVLTF. CDR3 DNA: TGTGCCAGCAGCCCTTCTCGGGCCAACGTCCTGACTTTC. Based on the CDR3 plus reference TRBV7-3 and TRBJ2-6, the full variable domain is GAGVSQTPSNKVTEKGKYVELRCDPISGHTALYWYRQSLGQGPEFLIYFQGTGAADDSGLPNDRFFAVRPEGSVSTLKIQRTERGDSAVYLCASSPSRANVLTFGAGSRLTVL.

The J gene is TRBJ2-7, the V gene TRBV7-9, with D possibly TRBD1 on 5 matching bases. CDR1 and CDR2 from the germline V gene are SEHNR and FQNEAQ (reference sequence). V shed 5 bases and J shed 6 bases, with 11 bases lying between them. The CDR3 extends over 12 amino acids. CDR3 DNA: TGTGCCAGCAGCCTCCAGGGATTCGAGCAGTACTTC. Translating gives CASSLQGFEQYF.

This clone is a singleton in its sample. The V and J genes are TRBV11-2 and TRBJ2-7; TRBD2 matches 11 bases. The CDR3 is made up of 16 amino acids. CDR1 is SGHAT, CDR2 FQNNGV, per germline. V lost 5 bases to trimming and J lost 0 bases; unmatched junction nucleotides: 6. CDR3 loop: CASSPGLADLSYEQYF. CDR3 in DNA: TGTGCCAGCAGCCCGGGACTAGCGGATCTCTCCTACGAGCAGTACTTC.

V is TRBV18 and J is TRBJ2-7, with TRBD1 identical over 8 bases. Germline V gene sequence: CDR1 KGHSH, CDR2 LQKENI. The CDR3 length is 16 residues. V gave up 6 bases and J gave up 0 bases; unmatched junction bases: 10. CDR3: CASSTGQGAFSYEQYF. CDR3 nucleotides: TGTGCCAGCTCCACCGGCCAGGGGGCCTTCTCCTACGAGCAGTACTTC.

This clone occurred once. This sequence joins TRBV19 and TRBJ1-6; TRBD1 is a possible D gene (6 bases). CDR3 size: 15 residues. With 8 bases removed from V and 8 bases from J, the gap between germline ends came to 19 bases. Germline CDR1 and CDR2: LNHDA and SQIVND (reference sequence). In DNA form, the CDR3 reads TGTGCCAGTCAGGACAGTAAAAGGAACTATTCACCCCTCCACTTT. This sequence encodes CASQDSKRNYSPLHF.